This record concerns one T cell receptor (beta chain) sequence. The antigen is undetermined. The data were taken from a study of T cell responses to AZD1222 COVID-19 vaccine. Study-wide results and limits: Of spike-specific TCRs, nearly half reportedly target regions left unmutated in variants. Clonal diversity was possibly underestimated; the donors were predominantly white British and more often female. It was only after the peak T cell response that any repertoires were sampled.

The method was immunoSEQ multiplex PCR; TCRdb's version includes in-frame clones alone and lacks a portion of them. The sample holds some 130,000 clones, about 88% seen once. The sequenced sample was peripheral blood, obtained on day 0 of MenACWY control vaccination. This TCR derives from an adult in good health.

In nucleotides, the CDR3 is TGTGCCAGCAGTGAAGCCGGGACTAGCGCCACCTACGAGCAGTACTTC. Its translation: CASSEAGTSATYEQYF. This chain uses TRBV2 with TRBJ2-7; 10 positions match TRBD2. The CDR3 totals 16 residues. Germline CDR1 SNHLY, CDR2 FYNNEI. Trimming took 0 bases from V and 2 from J; bases not matched to a gene: 4.